These 2 T cell receptor beta chains share one sample of origin, sequenced in a study of regulatory T cells in long-lasting Graves disease. Arm-PCR of CDR3 regions and iRepertoire HTBI primers were used to build TCR beta libraries. TCRdb recomputed calls from the multiplex PCR reads with MiXCR, one row per CDR3 protein. The table has 550,000 or so distinct CDR3 sequences, around 12% seen once. The sample's time point: newly diagnosed GD, antithyroid drugs for less than 3 months. PBMC RNA served as the TCR library source. Another study also made use of these data, one on T cells in Graves' hyperthyroidism and ophthalmopathy.

The input for sequencing was peripheral blood mononuclear cells (PBMCs), taken at new diagnosis, from a patient treated with antithyroid drugs. The receptors derive from a woman younger than 45 with Graves disease.

This clonotype was seen many times. The V gene is TRBV28, the J gene TRBJ2-2; D gene uncertain. Germline CDR1 is MDHEN and CDR2 is SYDVKM. CDR3 length equals 15 residues. The ends were cut back, 4 bases at V and 6 bases at J, with 15 bases in the middle. For the CDR3, the DNA is TGTGCCAGCAGTTCCGCCCCCCTGAGGCCCGGGGAGCTGTTTTTT. The encoded protein is CASSSAPLRPGELFF.

The genes are TRBV11-3 and TRBJ2-1, with 10 bases fitting TRBD2. CDR1 is SGHNT, CDR2 YENEEA, per germline. The CDR3 is made up of 15 amino acids. V lost 5 bases to trimming and J lost 9 bases; unmatched junction nucleotides: 10. The chain's CDR3 is CASSERLAGSVEQFF. DNA for the CDR3: TGTGCCAGCAGCGAAAGACTAGCGGGCTCGGTTGAGCAGTTCTTC.